This T cell receptor (beta chain) was identified during a study of vaccination effects on CD4 cells after COVID-19. For the study at large: Vaccination of participants consisted of two doses of either the BNT162b2 or mRNA-1273 vaccine.

Study observations and caveats: The study found marked clonal contraction of infection- and vaccine-induced clones late after vaccination.

This CDR3 comprises 15 residues. V was clipped by 1 base and J by 7 bases; unmatched bases: 4. Germline V gene lookup returns CDR1 MGHRA and CDR2 YSYEKL. The table came from immunoSEQ multiplex PCR; TCRdb's copy has only in-frame clones and leaves some out. The sample consists of 20,000 or so clones, 74% of them appearing once. Viral peptide pools were used in the ViraFEST assay to expand antigen-specific CD4+ T cells, and sequencing came afterward. With nine to eleven days of culture completed, CD4+ T cells were isolated. Their SARS-CoV-2 infection, verified by PCR, occurred between March and December 2020. Cultures received IL-2 medium that replaced half the medium on days 3 and 7. Comments on this clone: As yet, its antigen is unknown.

The source was CD4+ T cells from PBMCs cultured with SARS-CoV-2 spike peptides, collected before COVID-19 vaccination. This sequence joins TRBV4-1 and TRBJ2-1; 10 positions match TRBD1. This TCR was sampled from a human donor who had a prior SARS-CoV-2 infection. CDR3 protein: CASSQGQGAWNEQFF. In DNA, the CDR3 is TGCGCCAGCAGCCAAGGACAGGGGGCATGGAATGAGCAGTTCTTC.